Listed below are T cell receptor beta chains from one sample, sequenced in a study of control samples from healthy donors and cancer patients. TCRdb's table, derived via immunoSEQ multiplex PCR, lists solely in-frame clones and lacks some. This sample yields over 70,000 clones, of which roughly 89% are seen a single time; approximately 7.6% belongs to the top ten. Sequenced material: blood. These receptors originate from a woman aged 60-70 years in good health. Each CDR3 is given with its conserved first and last residue. Fields, in order: J gene, clone size, V gene, D gene, CDR3 protein, CDR3 DNA. The D gene is left open where the match is weak. Part of the rows lack a size; the others show once, few, many or a class for expanded clones.

TRBJ2-1,NA,TRBV28,NA,CASTIVGYNEQFF,TGTGCCAGCACCATAGTCGGGTACAATGAGCAGTTCTTC
TRBJ1-6,NA,TRBV3-1/TRBV3-2,NA,CASSLRDKYSPLHF,TGTGCCAGCAGCCTTCGGGACAAGTATTCACCCCTCCACTTT
TRBJ1-6,NA,TRBV2,NA,CASATAAFNSPLHF,TGTGCCAGCGCAACCGCAGCTTTTAATTCACCCCTCCACTTT
TRBJ2-3,NA,TRBV7-2,TRBD2,CASSLPSGAAGGSLDTQYF,TGTGCCAGCAGCTTACCCTCCGGGGCGGCGGGAGGTTCCTTGGATACGCAGTATTTT
TRBJ2-1,NA,TRBV4-1,NA,CASSQGRRQEYNEQFF,TGCGCCAGCAGCCAAGGACGGAGGCAGGAGTACAATGAGCAGTTCTTC
TRBJ2-3,NA,TRBV5-8,TRBD2,CASSTGGRPGGPDTQYF,TGTGCCAGCAGCACCGGCGGTAGACCGGGAGGGCCCGATACGCAGTATTTT
TRBJ1-5,NA,TRBV2,NA,CASSSDRNSNQPQHF,TGTGCCAGCAGTTCCGACAGGAATAGCAATCAGCCCCAGCATTTT
TRBJ2-3,NA,TRBV9,NA,CASSGTTDTQYF,TGTGCCAGCAGCGGGACCACAGATACGCAGTATTTT
TRBJ1-2,NA,TRBV7-9,NA,CASGEGSVGYTF,TGTGCCAGCGGGGAGGGTTCAGTCGGCTACACCTTC
TRBJ2-2,NA,TRBV21-1,NA,CASSKVGGDTGELFF,TGTGCCAGCAGCAAGGTGGGGGGCGACACCGGGGAGCTGTTTTTT
TRBJ1-2,NA,TRBV19,TRBD1,CASSTSGTANYGYTF,TGTGCCAGTAGTACGAGCGGGACAGCCAACTATGGCTACACCTTC
TRBJ1-2,NA,TRBV25-1,NA,CASRESNYGYTF,TGTGCCAGCAGAGAGAGTAACTATGGCTACACCTTC
TRBJ2-7,NA,TRBV5-6,TRBD1,CASSLGQGVYEQYF,TGTGCCAGCAGCTTGGGTCAGGGGGTTTACGAGCAGTACTTC
TRBJ2-5,once,TRBV7-9,NA,CASSLKGFQETQYF,TGTGCCAGCAGCTTAAAGGGGTTTCAAGAGACCCAGTACTTC
TRBJ1-2,once,TRBV6-5,TRBD1,CASSSRDSVYGYTF,TGTGCCAGCAGTTCAAGGGACAGTGTTTATGGCTACACCTTC
TRBJ2-3,once,TRBV4-1,TRBD2,CASSKDRALAGGTDTQYF,TGCGCCAGCAGCAAAGACAGAGCACTAGCGGGAGGCACAGATACGCAGTATTTT
TRBJ2-5,NA,TRBV27,TRBD2,CASSGGLAGGGETQYF,TGTGCCAGCAGTGGGGGACTAGCGGGAGGAGGGGAGACCCAGTACTTC
TRBJ1-3,NA,TRBV5-1,NA,CASSMDGGNTIYF,TGCGCCAGCAGCATGGACGGAGGAAACACCATATATTTT
TRBJ2-5,NA,TRBV5-5,NA,CASSSIPGLGGETQYF,TGTGCCAGCAGCAGTATTCCGGGCCTGGGGGGAGAGACCCAGTACTTC
TRBJ1-1,NA,TRBV19,NA,CASRPAGLRNTEAFF,TGTGCCAGTAGACCCGCCGGTCTCAGGAACACTGAAGCTTTCTTT
TRBJ1-1,NA,TRBV11-1,NA,CASSLGPNTEAFF,TGTGCCAGCAGCTTAGGCCCGAACACTGAAGCTTTCTTT
TRBJ2-7,NA,TRBV28,TRBD2,CASSSSGPFYEQYF,TGTGCCAGCAGTTCTAGCGGGCCATTCTACGAGCAGTACTTC
TRBJ1-5,NA,TRBV13,TRBD1,CASSVYRDRGDQPQHF,TGTGCCAGCAGCGTGTACCGGGACAGGGGGGATCAGCCCCAGCATTTT
TRBJ1-1,NA,TRBV9,NA,CASSVGGGENTEAFF,TGTGCCAGCAGCGTAGGCGGGGGAGAGAACACTGAAGCTTTCTTT
TRBJ1-1,NA,TRBV7-2,NA,CASSLAQVGGTEAFF,TGTGCCAGCAGCTTAGCGCAGGTCGGAGGAACTGAAGCTTTCTTT
TRBJ2-7,NA,TRBV7-9,TRBD2,CASSFGLAGEQYF,TGTGCCAGCAGCTTCGGACTAGCGGGGGAGCAGTACTTC
TRBJ2-3,NA,TRBV7-2,NA,CASSLSTGTDTQYF,TGTGCCAGCAGCTTATCAACCGGCACAGATACGCAGTATTTT
TRBJ1-2,NA,TRBV6-6,TRBD1,CASSPGTGEIGYGYTF,TGTGCCAGCAGTCCCGGGACAGGGGAGATTGGCTATGGCTACACCTTC
TRBJ1-1,NA,TRBV7-9,TRBD1,CASSPWTGGYRNTEAFF,TGTGCCAGCAGCCCCTGGACAGGGGGCTACCGGAACACTGAAGCTTTCTTT
TRBJ2-5,NA,TRBV24-1,TRBD1,CATSDPGQGYQETQYF,TGTGCCACCAGTGACCCCGGACAGGGGTACCAAGAGACCCAGTACTTC
TRBJ1-2,NA,TRBV6-6,NA,CASRRTVSYGYTF,TGTGCCAGCAGACGGACAGTTTCCTATGGCTACACCTTC
TRBJ2-3,NA,TRBV29-1,TRBD1,CSVEDGQGAGDTQYF,TGCAGCGTTGAAGACGGACAGGGGGCTGGAGATACGCAGTATTTT
TRBJ2-3,NA,TRBV11-3,TRBD1,CASSLDRGPFHTQYF,TGTGCCAGCAGCTTGGACAGGGGTCCCTTTCATACGCAGTATTTT